This is a list of T cell receptor beta chains from one sample in a study of cytomegalovirus exposure and HLA in healthy donors. The assay was immunoSEQ multiplex PCR, and TCRdb's table has in-frame clones only and misses some. The table has roughly 120,000 clones, 65% to 80% seen once. Material for sequencing was PBMCs. These TCRs come from a woman aged 60-75 years in good health and CMV-seropositive. Each CDR3 is given with its conserved first and last residue. D genes are given only for firm matches. Clone sizes are given selectively: once, few, many, or a class where the clone is expanded.

v_gene	len	abundance	j_gene	d_gene	CDR3aa	CDR3nt
TRBV7-9	16	.	TRBJ2-1	TRBD2	CASSPTLADPYNEQFF	TGTGCCAGCAGCCCGACCCTAGCGGACCCTTACAATGAGCAGTTCTTC
TRBV7-2	17	.	TRBJ1-1	.	CASSSTGTRTPGTEAFF	TGTGCCAGCAGCTCAACAGGGACCCGGACCCCGGGCACTGAAGCTTTCTTT
TRBV5-1	14	once	TRBJ1-1	.	CASSDRGEYTEAFF	TGCGCCAGCAGCGACCGGGGGGAGTACACTGAAGCTTTCTTT
TRBV27	13	.	TRBJ1-2	.	CASSYTGPEGYTF	TGTGCCAGCAGTTATACAGGGCCGGAAGGCTACACCTTC
TRBV19	16	.	TRBJ2-1	TRBD1	CASSMGTATTNNEQFF	TGTGCCAGTAGTATGGGGACAGCCACAACTAACAATGAGCAGTTCTTC
TRBV4-3	14	.	TRBJ1-1	TRBD1	CASAIQGVAGGAFF	TGCGCCAGCGCTATCCAGGGGGTTGCCGGTGGGGCTTTCTTT
TRBV7-2	16	.	TRBJ2-1	TRBD2	CASSQTSGTTYNEQFF	TGTGCCAGCAGCCAAACTAGCGGGACTACCTACAATGAGCAGTTCTTC
TRBV5-8	13	.	TRBJ1-1	.	CASSLDFYAEAFF	TGTGCCAGCAGCTTGGATTTTTATGCTGAAGCTTTCTTT
TRBV4-2	12	.	TRBJ2-3	.	CASSLAADTQYF	TGTGCCAGCAGCCTTGCGGCAGATACGCAGTATTTT
TRBV30	16	.	TRBJ1-1	TRBD1	CAWGSRRGPWDTEAFF	TGTGCCTGGGGCAGTAGGAGGGGGCCGTGGGACACTGAAGCTTTCTTT
TRBV5-4	13	.	TRBJ1-1	.	CASSFESYTEAFF	TGTGCCAGCAGCTTTGAGTCCTACACTGAAGCTTTCTTT
TRBV2	14	few	TRBJ2-3	TRBD1	CASSGQQGPDTQYF	TGTGCCAGCAGTGGTCAACAGGGGCCAGATACGCAGTATTTT
TRBV13	17	.	TRBJ1-3	TRBD1	CASSLWTGTGYRNTIYF	TGTGCCAGCAGCCTCTGGACCGGGACAGGGTATCGAAACACCATATATTTT
TRBV6-1	15	.	TRBJ2-5	TRBD1	CASSTPGTGGKTQYF	TGTGCCAGCAGTACTCCCGGGACAGGGGGGAAGACCCAGTACTTC
TRBV7-3	15	.	TRBJ2-2	.	CASSPGLSNTGELFF	TGTGCCAGCAGTCCGGGACTCTCGAACACCGGGGAGCTGTTTTTT
TRBV7-2	13	.	TRBJ2-3	.	CASSLYREDTQYF	TGTGCCAGCAGCTTGTACAGGGAAGATACGCAGTATTTT
TRBV4-3	16	.	TRBJ2-7	.	CASSPAKGAGGYEQYF	TGCGCCAGCAGCCCCGCAAAGGGGGCGGGGGGTTACGAGCAGTACTTC
TRBV10-3	15	.	TRBJ2-1	TRBD2	CAIRGTSGQYNEQFF	TGTGCCATCAGAGGGACTAGCGGGCAGTACAATGAGCAGTTCTTC
TRBV5-8	13	.	TRBJ2-7	.	CASNSGTQDSQYF	TGTGCCAGTAACTCCGGGACTCAGGACTCGCAGTACTTC
TRBV11-2	15	few	TRBJ1-4	TRBD1	CASSLRQGSFEKLFF	TGTGCCAGCAGCTTAAGACAGGGGTCATTTGAAAAACTGTTTTTT
TRBV18	16	.	TRBJ2-7	TRBD2	CASSPALAGSSYEQYF	TGTGCCAGCTCACCAGCGCTAGCGGGCAGCTCCTACGAGCAGTACTTC
TRBV7-2	18	.	TRBJ2-3	.	CASSLFIGGKTSTDTQYF	TGTGCCAGCAGCTTATTCATCGGCGGGAAAACTAGCACAGATACGCAGTATTTT
TRBV7-6	14	.	TRBJ2-7	TRBD1	CASSTEDRGYGQYF	TGTGCCAGCAGCACCGAGGACAGGGGGTATGGGCAGTACTTC
TRBV19	14	.	TRBJ1-2	TRBD1	CASSPQGIGYGYTF	TGTGCCAGTAGCCCACAGGGGATTGGTTACGGCTACACCTTC
TRBV18	13	.	TRBJ2-5	TRBD1	CASSPGQGETQYF	TGTGCCAGCTCCCCCGGACAGGGTGAGACCCAGTACTTC
TRBV27	12	once	TRBJ2-7	.	CASSLTGEAEYF	TGTGCCAGCAGTTTAACAGGAGAAGCAGAGTACTTC
TRBV4-1	16	.	TRBJ2-7	.	CASSQERGLSSYEQYF	TGCGCCAGCAGCCAAGAGAGGGGACTGAGCTCCTACGAGCAGTACTTC
TRBV6-4	16	.	TRBJ2-2	TRBD2	CASTMSGGDNTGELFF	TGTGCCAGCACCATGAGCGGGGGTGATAACACCGGGGAGCTGTTTTTT
TRBV19	19	.	TRBJ1-2	TRBD1	CASSSWTVRDRGPNYGYTF	TGTGCCAGTAGTTCGTGGACCGTTCGGGACAGGGGTCCTAACTATGGCTACACCTTC
TRBV30	13	.	TRBJ1-1	.	CAWSLGAAREAFF	TGTGCCTGGAGTTTGGGGGCAGCACGTGAAGCTTTCTTT
TRBV30	16	.	TRBJ1-6	TRBD1	CAWRGLGQGAGSPLHF	TGTGCCTGGAGAGGGCTAGGACAGGGGGCAGGTTCACCCCTCCACTTT
TRBV5-5	13	few	TRBJ1-5	.	CASSLGNNQPQHF	TGTGCCAGCAGCTTGGGTAATAATCAGCCCCAGCATTTT
TRBV5-1	15	.	TRBJ2-5	TRBD1	CASSLVGQGVVTQYF	TGCGCCAGCAGCTTGGTGGGACAGGGTGTAGTGACCCAGTACTTC
TRBV27	16	.	TRBJ2-1	TRBD2	CASSLSSSGGPGEQFF	TGTGCCAGCAGTTTATCGTCTAGCGGGGGGCCGGGAGAGCAGTTCTTC
TRBV6-5	15	.	TRBJ2-3	.	CASSPTTGGTDTQYF	TGTGCCAGCAGCCCCACAACCGGGGGCACAGATACGCAGTATTTT
TRBV9	16	.	TRBJ2-2	TRBD2	CASSSTSGQNTGELFF	TGTGCCAGCAGCTCAACTAGCGGCCAGAACACCGGGGAGCTGTTTTTT
TRBV7-3	13	.	TRBJ2-7	.	CASSLEQGSEQYF	TGTGCCAGCAGCTTGGAACAGGGCAGCGAGCAGTACTTC
TRBV25-1	15	.	TRBJ1-3	.	CASSEGGTLGNTIYF	TGTGCCAGCAGTGAGGGAGGGACTCTCGGAAACACCATATATTTT
TRBV6-1	14	.	TRBJ1-1	TRBD1	CASSGQGAGTEAFF	TGTGCCAGCAGCGGACAGGGGGCAGGAACTGAAGCTTTCTTT
TRBV5-5	17	few	TRBJ2-6	.	CASSLLGRDSGANVLTF	TGTGCCAGCAGCTTGTTGGGCAGGGACTCTGGGGCCAACGTCCTGACTTTC
TRBV7-7	13	.	TRBJ2-7	TRBD1	CASSRDRGDEQYF	TGTGCTAGCAGCCGGGACAGGGGCGACGAGCAGTACTTC
TRBV6-1	15	.	TRBJ1-2	TRBD1	CASSPTGGGGYGYTF	TGTGCCAGCAGTCCAACAGGGGGAGGGGGCTATGGCTACACCTTC